This entry concerns a single T cell receptor beta chain. Unmatched junction bases numbered 6, after V lost 5 bases and J lost 2 bases. This CDR3 is built from 17 residues. The germline V gene encodes CDR1 SGHTA and CDR2 FQGNSA. The sample belongs to a study of T cell changes during pregnancy in multiple sclerosis. Using immunoSEQ multiplex PCR, the repertoire was profiled, and TCRdb retains in-frame clones only, with some absent. The repertoire holds roughly 49,000 clones, with over 90% as singletons. This sequence originates from a female donor with multiple sclerosis, enrolled in a pregnancy study. The rearrangement uses TRBV7-2 and TRBJ2-7; TRBD2 aligns across 16 bases. The material was peripheral blood, obtained after pregnancy. DNA for the CDR3: TGTGCCAGCAGCCCCGGGACTAGCGGGGGGGTGCCCTACGAGCAGTACTTC. Residues: CASSPGTSGGVPYEQYF. Full variable domain (missing parts from reference TRBV7-2 and TRBJ2-7): GAGVSQSPSNKVTEKGKDVELRCDPISGHTALYWYRQSLGQGLEFLIYFQGNSAPDKSGLPSDRFSAERTGGSVSTLTIQRTQQEDSAVYLCASSPGTSGGVPYEQYFGPGTRLTVT.